A selection of T cell receptor beta chains follows, all from one sample in a study of blood T cell repertoires in COVID-19. Only in-frame clones appear in the TCRdb table, and some are missing; sequencing was by immunoSEQ multiplex PCR. The sample consists of some 130,000 clones, almost 80% of them appearing once. What was sequenced was peripheral blood. Receptors were obtained from a man between 60 and 75 years old who had recovered from COVID-19. The CDR3 runs from the conserved cysteine through the conserved F or W. The D gene is left open where the match is weak. The size entry is marked missing in some rows and otherwise reads once, few, many or a size class.

CDR3nt,CDR3aa,j_gene,abundance,d_gene,v_gene
TGTGCCAGTAACAGGGGAAGTACGGAAAATGAAAAACTGTTTTTT,CASNRGSTENEKLFF,TRBJ1-4,.,TRBD1,TRBV19
TGCGCCAGCAGCTTGGACAGGGGCTCCTACAATGAGCAGTTCTTC,CASSLDRGSYNEQFF,TRBJ2-1,.,TRBD1,TRBV5-1
TGTGCCAGTAGCGACAGGGGCGCAGCTAACTATGGCTACACCTTC,CASSDRGAANYGYTF,TRBJ1-2,.,TRBD1,TRBV19
TGTGCCAGCAGTGCAGACTCCCAAGAGACCCAGTACTTC,CASSADSQETQYF,TRBJ2-5,.,.,TRBV2
TGTGCCAGCAGTTACTCGTCCGGGACAGGGCAAGAGACCCAGTACTTC,CASSYSSGTGQETQYF,TRBJ2-5,.,TRBD1,TRBV6-2/TRBV6-3
TGTGCCAGCAGCCCGACGGGGGGGACGGGTACTGAAGCTTTCTTT,CASSPTGGTGTEAFF,TRBJ1-1,.,.,TRBV9
TGCAGCGTCGATACCAGTCTGAGGGATGGCTACACCTTC,CSVDTSLRDGYTF,TRBJ1-2,.,.,TRBV29-1
TGTGCCAGCAGTCAACAGGGGTCCGGGGCCAACGTCCTGACTTTC,CASSQQGSGANVLTF,TRBJ2-6,.,TRBD1,TRBV2
TGCGCCAGCAGCCATACCGACGCCCTCTTACAGTCGAATGGCTACACCTTC,CASSHTDALLQSNGYTF,TRBJ1-2,.,.,TRBV4-3
TGTGCCAGCAGTGAACACCAGCAAGAGACCCAGTACTTC,CASSEHQQETQYF,TRBJ2-5,.,.,TRBV6-1
TGTGCCAGCAGTGAAGAGACAGGCCTGGGGCAGTACTTC,CASSEETGLGQYF,TRBJ2-7,.,.,TRBV28
TGTGCCAGCAGCGTAGAACTAAGTCGCTTTGATGAGCAGTTCTTC,CASSVELSRFDEQFF,TRBJ2-1,many,.,TRBV9
TGCGCCAGCGCGACTAGCGGGGGAAACGAGCAGTACTTC,CASATSGGNEQYF,TRBJ2-7,.,TRBD2,TRBV5-1
TGTGCCAGCAGCCTGACACTGAGCGTTCCAGGGGGGAGTTCCTACGAGCAGTACTTC,CASSLTLSVPGGSSYEQYF,TRBJ2-7,.,.,TRBV7-9
TGTGCCAGCAGCCAAGATTATAACAGGATGTGGAATTCACCCCTCCACTTT,CASSQDYNRMWNSPLHF,TRBJ1-6,.,.,TRBV4-2
TGTGCCAGCAGCTCCATGGGAGGGGACACCGGGGAGCTGTTTTTT,CASSSMGGDTGELFF,TRBJ2-2,.,TRBD2,TRBV11-2
TGTGCCAGCATTGGTATACGGGATTCACCCCTCCACTTT,CASIGIRDSPLHF,TRBJ1-6,.,.,TRBV2
TGCGCCAGCAGCTTGGGTTTCTCGGGGGTAGGGGCCAACGTCCTGACTTTC,CASSLGFSGVGANVLTF,TRBJ2-6,.,.,TRBV5-1